A selection of T cell receptor beta chains follows, all from one sample in a study of T cells after yellow fever vaccination. TCRdb re-derived calls from the 5' RACE reads in MiXCR, one entry per CDR3 protein. This sample carries some 390,000 distinct CDR3 sequences, roughly a sixth of them seen once, and the ten largest clones take 15% to 20%. Sequenced material: PBMCs, taken before the yellow fever booster vaccination. All receptors derive from a man between 18 and 35 years old who received the YFV17D yellow fever vaccine. The CDR3 runs from the conserved cysteine through the conserved F or W. The order of the fields is D gene, V gene, CDR3 length, J gene, clone size, CDR3 protein, CDR3 DNA. A D gene is named only where the DNA matches it firmly. Expanded clones are given a class, and other clones once, few, many or no size at all.

D gene: TRBD1; V gene: TRBV20-1; CDR3 length: 15; J gene: TRBJ2-1; clone size: NA; CDR3 protein: CSATGRQGAINEQFF; CDR3 DNA: TGCAGTGCTACGGGGCGTCAGGGGGCAATAAATGAGCAGTTCTTC
D gene: NA; V gene: TRBV7-9; CDR3 length: 14; J gene: TRBJ2-7; clone size: NA; CDR3 protein: CASSDTSGSYEQYF; CDR3 DNA: TGTGCCAGCAGCGATACATCAGGGTCCTACGAGCAGTACTTC
D gene: NA; V gene: TRBV12-3/TRBV12-4; CDR3 length: 15; J gene: TRBJ1-1; clone size: NA; CDR3 protein: CASSFVGYMNTEAFF; CDR3 DNA: TGTGCCAGCAGTTTTGTAGGGTACATGAACACTGAAGCTTTCTTT
D gene: NA; V gene: TRBV5-1; CDR3 length: 18; J gene: TRBJ2-3; clone size: many; CDR3 protein: CASHPQKRVRGGTDTQYF; CDR3 DNA: TGCGCCAGCCATCCCCAGAAAAGAGTGCGGGGTGGCACAGATACGCAGTATTTT
D gene: NA; V gene: TRBV29-1; CDR3 length: 14; J gene: TRBJ1-4; clone size: many; CDR3 protein: CSVETTGTEKKVFF; CDR3 DNA: TGCAGCGTTGAAACGACAGGCACCGAAAAGAAGGTGTTTTTT
D gene: NA; V gene: TRBV9; CDR3 length: 15; J gene: TRBJ1-3; clone size: few; CDR3 protein: CASSVGSNPGNTIYF; CDR3 DNA: TGTGCCAGCAGCGTGGGCAGCAACCCTGGAAACACCATATATTTT
D gene: NA; V gene: TRBV29-1; CDR3 length: 12; J gene: TRBJ1-2; clone size: few; CDR3 protein: CSVIGLDGGYTF; CDR3 DNA: TGCAGCGTTATAGGCCTGGATGGGGGCTACACCTTC
D gene: NA; V gene: TRBV5-1; CDR3 length: 13; J gene: TRBJ2-7; clone size: NA; CDR3 protein: CASSPVGAGEQYF; CDR3 DNA: TGCGCCAGCAGCCCCGTGGGGGCGGGGGAGCAGTACTTC
D gene: NA; V gene: TRBV9; CDR3 length: 16; J gene: TRBJ2-7; clone size: few; CDR3 protein: CASSVLGRASSYEQYF; CDR3 DNA: TGTGCCAGCAGCGTCTTGGGCAGGGCAAGCTCCTACGAGCAGTACTTC
D gene: NA; V gene: TRBV4-1; CDR3 length: 14; J gene: TRBJ1-1; clone size: NA; CDR3 protein: CASSQDRAVTEAFF; CDR3 DNA: TGCGCCAGCAGCCAAGATAGGGCAGTTACTGAAGCTTTCTTT
D gene: NA; V gene: TRBV9; CDR3 length: 14; J gene: TRBJ2-1; clone size: NA; CDR3 protein: CASTRDSGGGEQFF; CDR3 DNA: TGTGCCAGCACCCGGGACTCCGGGGGCGGTGAGCAGTTCTTC
D gene: TRBD1; V gene: TRBV5-4; CDR3 length: 16; J gene: TRBJ1-2; clone size: NA; CDR3 protein: CASSLFLAEGAYGYTF; CDR3 DNA: TGTGCCAGCAGCTTGTTTCTTGCAGAGGGGGCCTATGGCTACACCTTC
D gene: NA; V gene: TRBV9; CDR3 length: 14; J gene: TRBJ1-1; clone size: NA; CDR3 protein: CASSPTVGGPEAFF; CDR3 DNA: TGTGCCAGCAGCCCCACTGTGGGGGGGCCTGAAGCTTTCTTT
D gene: NA; V gene: TRBV6-1; CDR3 length: 12; J gene: TRBJ1-2; clone size: NA; CDR3 protein: CASRGQFYGYTF; CDR3 DNA: TGTGCCAGCAGAGGACAGTTCTATGGCTACACCTTC
D gene: NA; V gene: TRBV19; CDR3 length: 13; J gene: TRBJ2-7; clone size: NA; CDR3 protein: CASRGSYDYEQYF; CDR3 DNA: TGTGCCAGTAGAGGCAGCTACGACTACGAGCAGTACTTC
D gene: TRBD1; V gene: TRBV6-5; CDR3 length: 15; J gene: TRBJ2-2; clone size: NA; CDR3 protein: CATKGQGVNTGELFF; CDR3 DNA: TGTGCCACCAAAGGACAGGGGGTAAACACCGGGGAGCTGTTTTTT
D gene: TRBD2; V gene: TRBV6-5; CDR3 length: 14; J gene: TRBJ2-7; clone size: NA; CDR3 protein: CASSATGGSYEQYF; CDR3 DNA: TGTGCCAGCAGTGCAACGGGGGGGAGTTACGAGCAGTACTTC
D gene: TRBD1; V gene: TRBV5-4; CDR3 length: 14; J gene: TRBJ2-5; clone size: NA; CDR3 protein: CASSHRGSPETQYF; CDR3 DNA: TGTGCCAGCAGCCACAGGGGATCCCCGGAGACCCAGTACTTC
D gene: TRBD1; V gene: TRBV29-1; CDR3 length: 14; J gene: TRBJ1-1; clone size: NA; CDR3 protein: CSGIQGALNTEAFF; CDR3 DNA: TGCAGCGGGATCCAGGGGGCTTTGAACACTGAAGCTTTCTTT
D gene: NA; V gene: TRBV6-4; CDR3 length: 14; J gene: TRBJ2-3; clone size: few; CDR3 protein: CASSLNVGPDTQYF; CDR3 DNA: TGTGCCAGCAGCCTTAACGTAGGTCCAGATACGCAGTATTTT
D gene: NA; V gene: TRBV20-1; CDR3 length: 13; J gene: TRBJ1-1; clone size: NA; CDR3 protein: CSAISGRNGEAFF; CDR3 DNA: TGCAGTGCTATTTCGGGGAGGAATGGAGAAGCTTTCTTT
D gene: TRBD2; V gene: TRBV7-2; CDR3 length: 19; J gene: TRBJ2-3; clone size: few; CDR3 protein: CASSLVPRLAGASTDTQYF; CDR3 DNA: TGTGCCAGCAGCTTAGTCCCACGACTAGCGGGGGCTAGCACAGATACGCAGTATTTT
D gene: NA; V gene: TRBV7-2; CDR3 length: 16; J gene: TRBJ1-6; clone size: few; CDR3 protein: CASSPGRTQRNSPLHF; CDR3 DNA: TGTGCCAGCAGCCCAGGTCGGACCCAGCGGAATTCACCCCTCCACTTT
D gene: TRBD2; V gene: TRBV7-8; CDR3 length: 16; J gene: TRBJ2-3; clone size: few; CDR3 protein: CASSFPLAGGTDTQYF; CDR3 DNA: TGTGCCAGCAGCTTCCCACTAGCGGGGGGCACAGATACGCAGTATTTT
D gene: NA; V gene: TRBV15; CDR3 length: 13; J gene: TRBJ1-1; clone size: NA; CDR3 protein: CATSRDQGQRAFF; CDR3 DNA: TGTGCCACCAGCAGAGACCAGGGGCAACGGGCTTTCTTT
D gene: NA; V gene: TRBV9; CDR3 length: 13; J gene: TRBJ2-5; clone size: few; CDR3 protein: CASSVDPKETQYF; CDR3 DNA: TGTGCCAGCAGCGTAGATCCGAAAGAGACCCAGTACTTC
D gene: NA; V gene: TRBV29-1; CDR3 length: 12; J gene: TRBJ2-3; clone size: few; CDR3 protein: CSVEPVTDTQYF; CDR3 DNA: TGCAGCGTTGAGCCAGTCACAGATACGCAGTATTTT
D gene: NA; V gene: TRBV5-5; CDR3 length: 13; J gene: TRBJ1-5; clone size: many; CDR3 protein: CASSLYPEEAQHF; CDR3 DNA: TGTGCCAGCAGCTTGTACCCGGAAGAGGCCCAGCATTTT
D gene: TRBD1; V gene: TRBV4-3; CDR3 length: 14; J gene: TRBJ1-4; clone size: few; CDR3 protein: CASSPRTGGEKLFF; CDR3 DNA: TGCGCCAGCAGCCCTCGGACAGGGGGTGAAAAACTGTTTTTT
D gene: NA; V gene: TRBV7-9; CDR3 length: 13; J gene: TRBJ1-1; clone size: NA; CDR3 protein: CASSPPQNTEAFF; CDR3 DNA: TGTGCCAGCAGCCCCCCCCAGAACACTGAAGCTTTCTTT
D gene: NA; V gene: TRBV7-2; CDR3 length: 14; J gene: TRBJ2-3; clone size: few; CDR3 protein: CASSLGLDGDTQYF; CDR3 DNA: TGTGCCAGCAGCTTAGGGCTAGATGGAGATACGCAGTATTTT
D gene: TRBD1; V gene: TRBV10-3; CDR3 length: 14; J gene: TRBJ1-1; clone size: NA; CDR3 protein: CAISENRGPTEAFF; CDR3 DNA: TGTGCCATCAGTGAGAACAGGGGGCCCACTGAAGCTTTCTTT
D gene: NA; V gene: TRBV4-1; CDR3 length: 15; J gene: TRBJ1-5; clone size: NA; CDR3 protein: CASSRSRDIYQPQHF; CDR3 DNA: TGCGCCAGCAGCCGCAGCCGGGACATATATCAGCCCCAGCATTTT
D gene: NA; V gene: TRBV6-9; CDR3 length: 14; J gene: TRBJ2-5; clone size: NA; CDR3 protein: CTKFGGGEQETQYF; CDR3 DNA: TGCACTAAATTTGGGGGTGGCGAACAAGAGACCCAGTACTTC
D gene: TRBD2; V gene: TRBV12-3/TRBV12-4; CDR3 length: 14; J gene: TRBJ2-5; clone size: few; CDR3 protein: CASSSSSGEETQYF; CDR3 DNA: TGTGCCAGCAGTTCATCTAGCGGGGAAGAGACCCAGTACTTC
D gene: TRBD1; V gene: TRBV7-2; CDR3 length: 14; J gene: TRBJ2-1; clone size: few; CDR3 protein: CANALDRGGSEQFF; CDR3 DNA: TGTGCCAACGCCTTGGACCGAGGGGGCAGTGAGCAGTTCTTC
D gene: NA; V gene: TRBV11-2; CDR3 length: 12; J gene: TRBJ2-3; clone size: many; CDR3 protein: CASCSGGDTQYF; CDR3 DNA: TGTGCCAGCTGCTCCGGCGGGGATACGCAGTATTTT
D gene: TRBD1; V gene: TRBV3-1; CDR3 length: 14; J gene: TRBJ2-1; clone size: few; CDR3 protein: CASSQPGQDNEQFF; CDR3 DNA: TGTGCCAGCAGCCAACCGGGACAGGACAATGAGCAGTTCTTC
D gene: NA; V gene: TRBV4-3; CDR3 length: 15; J gene: TRBJ1-1; clone size: NA; CDR3 protein: CASSQGGTGTTEAFF; CDR3 DNA: TGCGCCAGCAGCCAAGGAGGCACCGGTACCACTGAAGCTTTCTTT
D gene: NA; V gene: TRBV18; CDR3 length: 13; J gene: TRBJ1-5; clone size: few; CDR3 protein: CASSPGERQPQHF; CDR3 DNA: TGTGCCAGCTCCCCAGGGGAGCGTCAGCCCCAGCATTTT
D gene: TRBD2; V gene: TRBV4-3; CDR3 length: 20; J gene: TRBJ2-3; clone size: NA; CDR3 protein: CASSQEAGLAGFPSTDTQYF; CDR3 DNA: TGCGCCAGCAGCCAAGAGGCTGGACTAGCGGGGTTCCCTAGCACAGATACGCAGTATTTT
D gene: NA; V gene: TRBV5-1; CDR3 length: 13; J gene: TRBJ2-1; clone size: few; CDR3 protein: CASSSDVYNEQFF; CDR3 DNA: TGCGCCAGCAGCTCGGACGTGTACAATGAGCAGTTCTTC
D gene: NA; V gene: TRBV5-1; CDR3 length: 15; J gene: TRBJ1-1; clone size: few; CDR3 protein: CASSLDRPKNTEAFF; CDR3 DNA: TGCGCCAGCAGCTTGGATCGACCGAAGAACACTGAAGCTTTCTTT
D gene: NA; V gene: TRBV6-1; CDR3 length: 14; J gene: TRBJ2-1; clone size: NA; CDR3 protein: CASSEYPRDDEQFF; CDR3 DNA: TGTGCCAGCAGTGAATATCCGCGGGACGATGAGCAGTTCTTC
D gene: NA; V gene: TRBV3-1; CDR3 length: 14; J gene: TRBJ2-1; clone size: NA; CDR3 protein: CASSRQAYYNEQFF; CDR3 DNA: TGTGCCAGCAGTCGACAGGCGTACTACAATGAGCAGTTCTTC
D gene: NA; V gene: TRBV12-3/TRBV12-4; CDR3 length: 15; J gene: TRBJ1-6; clone size: NA; CDR3 protein: CASSLHQLSNSPLHF; CDR3 DNA: TGTGCCAGCAGTTTACATCAGCTGAGTAATTCACCCCTCCACTTT
D gene: NA; V gene: TRBV6-5; CDR3 length: 13; J gene: TRBJ1-1; clone size: few; CDR3 protein: CASGDFNGLAAFF; CDR3 DNA: TGTGCCAGCGGAGACTTTAACGGACTCGCGGCTTTCTTT
D gene: NA; V gene: TRBV20-1; CDR3 length: 13; J gene: TRBJ1-1; clone size: many; CDR3 protein: CSARGDMNTEAFF; CDR3 DNA: TGCAGTGCTAGGGGGGACATGAACACTGAAGCTTTCTTT
D gene: NA; V gene: TRBV5-1; CDR3 length: 14; J gene: TRBJ2-7; clone size: many; CDR3 protein: CASSWRPVSYEQYF; CDR3 DNA: TGCGCCAGCAGCTGGAGACCCGTATCCTACGAGCAGTACTTC
D gene: NA; V gene: TRBV5-1; CDR3 length: 14; J gene: TRBJ2-1; clone size: few; CDR3 protein: CASSFSSSYNEQFF; CDR3 DNA: TGCGCCAGCAGCTTTTCCAGCTCCTACAATGAGCAGTTCTTC
D gene: TRBD1; V gene: TRBV3-1; CDR3 length: 17; J gene: TRBJ1-2; clone size: NA; CDR3 protein: CASKRPGQGPLNYGYTF; CDR3 DNA: TGTGCCAGTAAACGTCCGGGACAGGGCCCATTAAACTATGGCTACACCTTC